The rows below give T cell receptor beta chains drawn from one sample of a study of blood T cell repertoires in COVID-19. Only in-frame clones appear in the TCRdb table, and some are missing; sequencing was by immunoSEQ multiplex PCR. This table has about 140,000 clones, around four fifths appearing once. The sample comprised peripheral blood. Receptors were obtained from an elderly woman with acute or convalescent COVID-19. Both conserved end residues are part of each CDR3. A D gene is named only where the DNA matches it firmly. Only some rows state a clone size, as once, few, many or a class for expanded clones.

.,.,TRBV19,TRBJ1-2,TGTGCCAGTAGTATCCGGGACATGACCTATGGCTACACCTTC,CASSIRDMTYGYTF
.,once,TRBV28,TRBJ1-2,TGTGCCAGCACCTTGGGGAGTGGGTTGGGGGGCTACACCTTC,CASTLGSGLGGYTF
.,.,TRBV7-2,TRBJ1-5,TGTGCCAGCAGCTTAATGCGACACAATCAGCCCCAGCATTTT,CASSLMRHNQPQHF
.,.,TRBV10-2,TRBJ2-7,TGCGCCAGCATAAAAGGGTACGGGGATCAGGTTGGGCAGTACTTC,CASIKGYGDQVGQYF
TRBD1,.,TRBV5-4,TRBJ1-2,TGTGCCAGCAGCTTAGAGCAGGGGGCCCTAGATGGCTACACCTTC,CASSLEQGALDGYTF
TRBD2,.,TRBV15,TRBJ2-3,TGTGCCACCAGCAGAGGAGGGACTAGCGGGTTCGTCACGCAGTATTTT,CATSRGGTSGFVTQYF
TRBD2,.,TRBV18,TRBJ2-1,TGTGCCAGCTCACCACGGGTACTAGCGGGAGGGCCTTTAAGTAGGAATGAGCAGTTCTTC,CASSPRVLAGGPLSRNEQFF
.,.,TRBV6-5,TRBJ1-6,TGTGCCAGCAAGGGGCTCCTACGGTCACCCCTCCACTTT,CASKGLLRSPLHF
TRBD2,few,TRBV7-9,TRBJ2-1,TGTGCCAGCAGCCCACATCCACGGACTAGCGGGATCTACAATGAGCAGTTCTTC,CASSPHPRTSGIYNEQFF
TRBD1,.,TRBV19,TRBJ1-1,TGTGCCAGTAGTAGACAGGGGAACACTGAAGCTTTCTTT,CASSRQGNTEAFF
TRBD2,.,TRBV7-3,TRBJ2-2,TGTGCCAGCAGCTCCAGACTAGCGGGGGCGGCCGGGGAGCTGTTTTTT,CASSSRLAGAAGELFF
.,.,TRBV19,TRBJ2-3,TGTGCCAGTAGTAGGGGGGTTCCTAGCACAGATACGCAGTATTTT,CASSRGVPSTDTQYF
.,.,TRBV27,TRBJ2-3,TGTGCCAGCAGTTTATTGGCCACAGATACGCAGTATTTT,CASSLLATDTQYF
.,.,TRBV29-1,TRBJ2-7,TGCAGCGTGCAAAGGGCTGGGGGGAAGTGGGAGCAGTACTTC,CSVQRAGGKWEQYF
.,.,TRBV7-3,TRBJ2-2,TGTGCCAGCAGCCCCAAGAACACCGGGGAGCTGTTTTTT,CASSPKNTGELFF
TRBD2,few,TRBV7-2,TRBJ2-7,TGTGCCAGCAGCTTAATAGCGGGGGTCTACGAGCAGTACTTC,CASSLIAGVYEQYF
TRBD2,once,TRBV7-9,TRBJ2-1,TGTGCCAGCAGCTTACTAGCGGGCGAGCAGTTCTTC,CASSLLAGEQFF
.,.,TRBV24-1,TRBJ2-1,TGTGCCACCAGTGATGCCGTCCGGGGGAGGTATGAGCAGTTCTTC,CATSDAVRGRYEQFF
.,.,TRBV27,TRBJ2-7,TGTGCCAGCAGTTCTTGTTCGTTTCAGGGATGCTACGAGCAGTACTTC,CASSSCSFQGCYEQYF
TRBD1,.,TRBV27,TRBJ1-1,TGTGCCAGCAGCGACAGGGCGGCGGGGACTGAAGCTTTCTTT,CASSDRAAGTEAFF
.,.,TRBV28,TRBJ1-4,TGTGCCAGCAGTTTACCGCTAATATCCATCTTGGGGGCTGGGGGTCTTGGAACTAATGAAAAACTGTTTTTT,CASSLPLISILGAGGLGTNEKLFF
TRBD1,.,TRBV29-1,TRBJ2-5,TGCAGCGGGACCCTCAGGGGGACCCAAGAGACCCAGTACTTC,CSGTLRGTQETQYF
TRBD2,.,TRBV7-6,TRBJ2-3,TGTGCCGGCGCGCAGCTAGCGGGGGCAGATACGCAGTATTTT,CAGAQLAGADTQYF
TRBD1,.,TRBV5-4,TRBJ1-1,TGTGCCAGCAGCCCAGGACAGGGGGCCTCTCCTTTCTTT,CASSPGQGASPFF
TRBD1,.,TRBV12-5,TRBJ1-2,TGTGCTAGTGGGCTCACAGGGGTTCTTGGCTACACCTTC,CASGLTGVLGYTF
TRBD1,.,TRBV27,TRBJ1-1,TGTGCCAGCATCCTACGGTGGGACAGAACTATGAACACTGAAGCTTTCTTT,CASILRWDRTMNTEAFF
TRBD2,.,TRBV4-1,TRBJ2-1,TGCGCCAGCAGCCAACTTGGGGGGAGGGCCTACAATGAGCAGTTCTTC,CASSQLGGRAYNEQFF
TRBD1,.,TRBV5-6,TRBJ1-1,TGTGCCAGCAGCCATGACAGGGGGCAAGTCAGCACTGAAGCTTTCTTT,CASSHDRGQVSTEAFF
.,.,TRBV11-2,TRBJ2-5,TGTGCCAGCAGCTTAGGAGCCCTTGAGCGGTACCAAGAGACCCAGTACTTC,CASSLGALERYQETQYF
TRBD2,.,TRBV27,TRBJ2-5,TGTGCCAGCAGTTTATTTTTTGCGGGAGGGTTAGAGACCCAGTACTTC,CASSLFFAGGLETQYF
.,.,TRBV3-1/TRBV3-2,TRBJ2-1,TGTGCCAGCAGCCAAGCACTAACCGAGCAGTTCTTC,CASSQALTEQFF
TRBD1,.,TRBV30,TRBJ2-3,TGTGCCTGTACACAGGGGATTATCACAGATACGCAGTATTTT,CACTQGIITDTQYF
.,.,TRBV7-3,TRBJ2-1,TGTGCCAGCAGCTCCAGCTCCTACAATGAGCAGTTCTTC,CASSSSSYNEQFF
TRBD1,.,TRBV3-1/TRBV3-2,TRBJ1-1,TGTGCCAGCAGATCGACAGGGGACACTGAAGCTTTCTTT,CASRSTGDTEAFF
.,few,TRBV9,TRBJ1-1,TGTGCCAGCAGCGTAGGCCTAGGCAGGGAGAACACTGAAGCTTTCTTT,CASSVGLGRENTEAFF
.,.,TRBV3-1/TRBV3-2,TRBJ2-3,TGTGCCAGCAGCCAATGGGGCAATACGCAGTATTTT,CASSQWGNTQYF
TRBD1,.,TRBV3-1/TRBV3-2,TRBJ1-1,TGTGCCAGCAGCCCAGGGGGCGTGAAAGCTTTCTTT,CASSPGGVKAFF
TRBD1,.,TRBV24-1,TRBJ2-2,TGTGCCACCAGTGATCCGGGACAGGGGGCCGGGGAGCTGTTTTTT,CATSDPGQGAGELFF
.,few,TRBV12-3/TRBV12-4,TRBJ2-5,TGTGCCAGCAGCCGCCCGGGAGCGGAGACCCAGTACTTC,CASSRPGAETQYF
.,.,TRBV5-1,TRBJ1-2,TGCGCCAGCAGCTTGGCCCCAGGGCTCAGCTATGGCTACACCTTC,CASSLAPGLSYGYTF
.,.,TRBV7-9,TRBJ2-3,TGTGCCAGCAGCTTATTCGACAGGTTTAGCACAGATACGCAGTATTTT,CASSLFDRFSTDTQYF
.,.,TRBV18,TRBJ2-2,TGTGCCAGCTCAGTACAGGACACCGGGGAGCTGTTTTTT,CASSVQDTGELFF
.,.,TRBV19,TRBJ1-2,TGTGCCAGTAGTGACGGGAGCTACTATGGCTACACCTTC,CASSDGSYYGYTF
TRBD2,.,TRBV19,TRBJ2-1,TGTGCCAGTAACCCCCACGTAGCGGGAGGCTTTTACAATGAGCAGTTCTTC,CASNPHVAGGFYNEQFF
.,.,TRBV18,TRBJ1-5,TGTGCCAGCTCACCGGCCAGGGGAAGCAATCAGCCCCAGCATTTT,CASSPARGSNQPQHF
TRBD1,.,TRBV4-2,TRBJ2-7,TGTGCCAGCAGCCAAGATATTAGCACAGGGGGGCGCTACGAGCAGTACTTC,CASSQDISTGGRYEQYF
.,.,TRBV7-9,TRBJ1-1,TGTGCCAGCAGCTTATACAGTGAAGCTTTCTTT,CASSLYSEAFF
TRBD1,.,TRBV6-5,TRBJ1-6,TGTGCCAGCAGCCTCCGGGACAGATATTCACCCCTCCACTTT,CASSLRDRYSPLHF
.,.,TRBV10-1,TRBJ2-2,TGCGCCAGCAGCAAAAACAGGAACACCGGGGAGCTGTTTTTT,CASSKNRNTGELFF
.,few,TRBV10-1,TRBJ1-2,TGCGCCAGCAGCGAAGGAGGGGTTGGTGGCTACACCTTC,CASSEGGVGGYTF